The source of this T cell receptor beta chain is a study of blood T cell repertoires in COVID-19. At the level of the study: Whether acute or convalescent, the COVID-19 samples came from the United States, Italy and Spain.

Per the original methods: Nucleated cell counts were estimated from reference gene primer amplification. Assay: immunoSEQ multiplex PCR; the TCRdb copy retains only in-frame clones and omits some. V and J calls and clone size are as listed in that table; D and trimming were resolved from the DNA. This sample carries about 250,000 clones, 86% of them seen once, and the ten largest clones take less than 2%. Germline values: CDR1 GTSNPN, CDR2 SVGIG (reference sequence). The CDR3 has 13 residues. Self-reported history from a screening survey and questionnaire set each donor's cohort. Recovered participants had two consecutive negative NP/OP PCR tests, healthcare professional clearance, or symptom resolution.

This rearrangement joins TRBV30 to TRBJ1-4; the match to TRBD1 covers 8 bases. The sequence derives from a man aged 35-49 years who had recovered from COVID-19. Sequencing input: PBMCs or T cells enriched from blood (not recorded which). CDR3 DNA: TGTGCTCGAACAGGGGGAGACGGTGAAAAACTGTTTTTT. This translates into CARTGGDGEKLFF.